The 2 T cell receptor beta chains given below trace back to one sample, sequenced in a study of regulatory T cells in long-lasting Graves disease. To make TCR beta libraries, researchers used iRepertoire HTBI primers and Arm-PCR of CDR3 regions. Using its own MiXCR run on the multiplex PCR reads, TCRdb lists one record per CDR3 protein. Here the sample spans some 470,000 distinct CDR3 sequences, approximately 21% being singletons. Indicated time point: persistent/refractory GD, antithyroid drugs over 5 years with positive TRAb. Scientists built the TCR library using RNA that was extracted from PBMCs. Sequenced here: peripheral blood mononuclear cells (PBMCs), sampled when the disease was refractory, from a patient treated with antithyroid drugs. These receptors all come from a female donor with Graves disease.

Concerning this clonotype itself: A read error is possible here, since a much larger clone lies one base away. CDR3 in DNA: TGTGCCAGCAGTTACCCCACTAGCGGGGGCCTAAACGCCGGGGAGCTGTTTTTT. Protein product: CASSYPTSGGLNAGELFF. The genes are TRBV6-5 and TRBJ2-2; 11 nucleotides match TRBD2. Germline V lookup: CDR1 MNHEY, CDR2 SVGAGI. The CDR3 sequence is 18 residues long. The trim removed 2 bases at V and 6 bases at J, leaving 11 bases unmatched.

This clonotype was found many times. CDR3 DNA sequence: TGTGCCACCAGCAGAGGGGGGGGGGAAGGCTACACCTTC. Translation gives CATSRGGGEGYTF. The chain combines TRBV15 with TRBJ1-2, with D tentatively TRBD1 (5 bases). Deletions cut 1 base from V and 8 bases from J, with 11 bases between. CDR3 size: 13 residues. The germline V gene has CDR1 LNHNV and CDR2 YYDKDF (reference sequence).